This T cell receptor (beta chain) was identified in a study of T cell responses to AZD1222 COVID-19 vaccine. General study points: Targets within unmutated variant regions were reportedly found for nearly half of spike-specific TCRs. Females outnumbered males among donors, who were mostly white British; clonal diversity was possibly underestimated.

Note on this clone: The antigen remains unidentified.

The CDR3 totals 13 residues. Germline CDR1 and CDR2: SGHTA and FQGNSA. With 5 bases removed from V and 1 base from J, the gap between germline ends came to 8 bases. Some clones are missing from TCRdb's copy, which holds only in-frame ones; the method was immunoSEQ multiplex PCR. The sample includes 110,000 or so clones, under 95% of them seen just once. The sequence was obtained from an adult in good health. The chain couples TRBV7-2 to TRBJ2-5; D is ambiguous. The sample in question was peripheral blood, obtained on day 0 of AZD1222 vaccination. Here the CDR3 reads CASSTVFQETQYF. The CDR3 bases are TGTGCCAGCAGCACAGTCTTCCAAGAGACCCAGTACTTC.